This T cell receptor beta chain was recorded in a study of early T cells in non-severe SARS-CoV-2 infection listed by TCRdb under 2021. For the wider study: Because TCR sequencing was done on bulk RNA from unsorted whole blood, the alpha and beta chains could not be paired. Broader findings and caveats from the paper: VDJdb matching was skewed toward anti-spike CD8 responses, so virus-specific expansions were likely underestimated and private and CD4 specificities were missed.

The CDR3 covers 12 residues, taking in both the cysteine and the phenylalanine. CDR3 DNA is the only sequence kept; it has 36 bases, read in frame from the first base. V is cut by 8 bases and J by 4 bases, and the space between the germline ends is 11 bases. The germline V gene encodes CDR1 SNHLY and CDR2 FYNNEI. This clonotype was counted many times. What this receptor recognizes is not known. It has no much larger one-base neighbor in the sample; base qualities were not kept. The study was a case-control design nested within a healthcare worker cohort in London, UK, with weekly nasopharyngeal swab PCR tests and blood sampling. Healthcare workers were recruited during the week of the UK lockdown, between 23 and 31 March 2020, and followed weekly for up to 16 weeks. Libraries were made using 5' RACE. The sequencer was a NextSeq 500. The TCR library protocol attached unique molecular identifiers to individual cDNA molecules to correct for sequencing error and PCR bias. TCR alpha and beta chains were both sequenced, and the abundances of alpha and beta sequences in each sample were closely correlated with each other. Concerning the study's data processing: V gene, J gene and CDR3 annotation of TCR sequences was performed with Decombinator V4. Expanded TCRs were defined as changing significantly between any two time points under a Poisson model with p below 0.0001. TCR abundances were normalised to the total number of TCRs sequenced per sample and expressed as counts per million. TRAV1-2 paired with TRAJ12, TRAJ20 or TRAJ33 defined MAIT TCRs, while TRAV10 paired with TRAJ18 defined iNKT TCRs. VDJdb, accessed 1 November 2021, was searched for CMV, EBV and SARS-CoV-2 annotated TCRs, with TCRs annotated for multiple antigens excluded. The public reads were run again by TCRdb, first through fastp at Q25 and then through MiXCR, and only productive beta chains were kept. For every CDR3 protein sequence, its rows merge into one entry that carries the most common genes and DNA. These V and J calls derive from TCRdb rather than the authors' analysis. This sample holds some 30,000 distinct CDR3 sequences; 2.5% to 3.5% were observed only once. Approximately 0.71% of the sample is taken by the ten largest.

Sequencing was carried out using whole blood. The rearrangement combines TRBV2 with TRBJ1-2; a tentative D match to TRBD1 spans 6 bases. This receptor was taken from an adult who was a healthcare worker with PCR-confirmed SARS-CoV-2 infection or an uninfected control (not recorded which). The DNA is as follows: TGTGCCAGCGGGACATTCCGCTATGGCTACACCTTC. This codes for CASGTFRYGYTF.